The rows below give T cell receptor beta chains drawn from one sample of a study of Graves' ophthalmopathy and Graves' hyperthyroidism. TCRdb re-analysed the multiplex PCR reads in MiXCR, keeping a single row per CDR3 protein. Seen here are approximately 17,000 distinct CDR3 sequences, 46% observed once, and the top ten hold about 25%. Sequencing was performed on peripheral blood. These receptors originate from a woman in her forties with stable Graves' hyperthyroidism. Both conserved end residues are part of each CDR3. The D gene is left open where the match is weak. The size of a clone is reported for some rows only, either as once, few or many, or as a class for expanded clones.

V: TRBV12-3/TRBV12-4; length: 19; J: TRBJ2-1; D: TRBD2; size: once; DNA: TGTGCCAGCGGAACCGGGACTAGCGGGAGAGGCACGGTTGCCGGTGAGCAGTTCTTC; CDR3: CASGTGTSGRGTVAGEQFF
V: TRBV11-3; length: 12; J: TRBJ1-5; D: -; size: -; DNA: TGTGCCAGCAGGACGGGGGGTCAGCCCCAGCATTTT; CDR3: CASRTGGQPQHF
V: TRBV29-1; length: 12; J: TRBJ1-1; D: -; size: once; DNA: TGCAGCGTTGAACAGGGAGCCACTGAAGCTTTCTTT; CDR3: CSVEQGATEAFF
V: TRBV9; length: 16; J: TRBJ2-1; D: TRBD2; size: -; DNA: TGTGCCAGCAGCGCCCGACTAGCGGGGGGGCAGAATGAGCAGTTCTTC; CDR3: CASSARLAGGQNEQFF
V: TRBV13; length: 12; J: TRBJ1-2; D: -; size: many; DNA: TGTGCCAGCAGCTTAGAGAGTAGCGGCTACACCTTC; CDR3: CASSLESSGYTF
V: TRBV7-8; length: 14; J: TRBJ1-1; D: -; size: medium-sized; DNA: TGTGCCAGCAGCTCGACCCCCATGGGCACTGAAGCTTTCTTT; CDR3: CASSSTPMGTEAFF
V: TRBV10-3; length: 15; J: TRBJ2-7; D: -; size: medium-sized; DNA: TGTGCCATCAGTGCGGAGGGGGGGCATCTAGGAGAGCAGTACTTC; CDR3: CAISAEGGHLGEQYF
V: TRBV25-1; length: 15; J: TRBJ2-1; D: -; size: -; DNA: TGTGCCAGCAGTGATGGGAGTTCCCACTACAATGAGCAGTTCTTC; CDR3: CASSDGSSHYNEQFF
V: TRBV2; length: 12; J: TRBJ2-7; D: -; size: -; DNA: TGTGCCAGCAGTCGGACCCCGGGACAGCAGTACTTC; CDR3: CASSRTPGQQYF
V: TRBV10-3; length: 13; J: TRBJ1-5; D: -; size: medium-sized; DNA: TGTGCCATCAGTGAGGAAGGGGTTCAGCCCCAGCATTTT; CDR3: CAISEEGVQPQHF
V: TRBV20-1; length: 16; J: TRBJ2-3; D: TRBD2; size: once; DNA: TGCAGTGCTAGAGGAGGAGCGGGGGGGCCCACAGCTACGCAGTATTTT; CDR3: CSARGGAGGPTATQYF
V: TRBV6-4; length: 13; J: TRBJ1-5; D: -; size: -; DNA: TGTGCCAGCAGTGACGGCCGAAATCAGCCCCAGCATTTT; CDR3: CASSDGRNQPQHF
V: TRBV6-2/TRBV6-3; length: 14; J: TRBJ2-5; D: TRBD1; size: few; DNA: TGTGCCAGCAGTTATACCGGGACAGAAGAGACCCAGTACTTC; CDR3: CASSYTGTEETQYF
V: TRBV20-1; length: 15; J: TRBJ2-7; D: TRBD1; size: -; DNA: TGCAGTGCTAGCCAAACCGGGACAGTCTCCTACGAGCAGTACTTC; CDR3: CSASQTGTVSYEQYF
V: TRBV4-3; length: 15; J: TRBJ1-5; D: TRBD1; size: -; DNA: TGCGCCAGCAGCCGAGACAGGGGAAGCAATCAGCCCCAGCATTTT; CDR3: CASSRDRGSNQPQHF
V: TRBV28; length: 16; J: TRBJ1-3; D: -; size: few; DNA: TGTGCCAGCAGTCCGTCAGACGGTATCTCTGGAAACACCATATATTTT; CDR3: CASSPSDGISGNTIYF
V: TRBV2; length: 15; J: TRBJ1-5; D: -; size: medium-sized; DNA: TGTGCCAGCAGGGTGGGGCAGGGCGGACGTCAGCCCCAGCATTTT; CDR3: CASRVGQGGRQPQHF
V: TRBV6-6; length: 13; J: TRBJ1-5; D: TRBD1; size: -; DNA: TGTGCCAGCAGACGGACAGGGCCTCAGCCCCAGCATTTT; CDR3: CASRRTGPQPQHF
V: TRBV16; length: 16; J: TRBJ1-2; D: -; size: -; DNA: TGTGCCAGCAGCCAATCCGGGCTAATAAATAACTATGGCTACACCTTC; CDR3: CASSQSGLINNYGYTF
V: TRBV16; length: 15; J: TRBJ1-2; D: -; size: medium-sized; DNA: TGTGCCAGCAGCCAATCAAGACCACGACAATATGGCTACACCTTC; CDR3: CASSQSRPRQYGYTF
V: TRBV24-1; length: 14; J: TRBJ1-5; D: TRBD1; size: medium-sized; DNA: TGTGCCACCAGTAGGACAGGGTCGGATCAGCCCCAGCATTTT; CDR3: CATSRTGSDQPQHF
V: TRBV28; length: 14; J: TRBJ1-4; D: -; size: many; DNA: TGTGCCAGCAGTTTCCCAGGGGAGAGTGAAAAACTGTTTTTT; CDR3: CASSFPGESEKLFF
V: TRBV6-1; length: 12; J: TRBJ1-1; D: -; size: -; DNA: TGTGCCAGCAGTGAACAGGGCACTGAAGCTTTCTTT; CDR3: CASSEQGTEAFF
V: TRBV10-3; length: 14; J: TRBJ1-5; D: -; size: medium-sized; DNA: TGTGCCATCAGTGAGTCGTGGGACGGTCAGCCCCAGCATTTT; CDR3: CAISESWDGQPQHF
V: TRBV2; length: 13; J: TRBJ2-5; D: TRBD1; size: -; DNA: TGTGCCAGCTATTCCGGGACAGGGAGGACCCAGCACTTC; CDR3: CASYSGTGRTQHF
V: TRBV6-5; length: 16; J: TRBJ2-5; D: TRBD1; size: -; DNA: TGTGCCAGCAGTTACTTTGGGACAGAGGGCGAGGAGACCCAGTACTTC; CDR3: CASSYFGTEGEETQYF
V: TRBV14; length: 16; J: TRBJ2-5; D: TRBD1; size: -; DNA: TGTGCCAGCAGCCCCCTGGGACAGGGGAAAAAAGAGACCCGGTACTTC; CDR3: CASSPLGQGKKETRYF
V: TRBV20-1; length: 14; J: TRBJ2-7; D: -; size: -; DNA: TGCAGTGCTAGATCACTCCCAAATCCCTACGAGCAGTACTTC; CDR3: CSARSLPNPYEQYF
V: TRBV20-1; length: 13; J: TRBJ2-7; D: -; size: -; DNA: TGCAGCCCTCGTGGCCCACCGGACTACGAGCAGTACTTC; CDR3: CSPRGPPDYEQYF
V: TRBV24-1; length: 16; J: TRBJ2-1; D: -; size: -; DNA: TGTGCCACCAGTTACTCGAAAGGGGGGGCCGGCAATGAGCAGTTCTTC; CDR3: CATSYSKGGAGNEQFF
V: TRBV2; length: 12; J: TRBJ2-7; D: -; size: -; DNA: TGTGCCAGCAGTGAACTAGGGTACGAGCAGTACTTC; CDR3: CASSELGYEQYF
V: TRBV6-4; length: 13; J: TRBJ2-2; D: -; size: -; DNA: TGTGCCAGCAGGCTCCCGAGTGCCGGGGAGCTGTCTTTT; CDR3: CASRLPSAGELSF
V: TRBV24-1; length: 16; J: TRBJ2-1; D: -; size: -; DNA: TGTGCCACCAGTGACCGTGGAAGGACCGGGGCCGATGAGCAGTTCTTC; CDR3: CATSDRGRTGADEQFF
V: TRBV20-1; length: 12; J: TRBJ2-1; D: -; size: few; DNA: TGCAGTGCTACCCTAGCGACCGATGAGCAGTTCTTC; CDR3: CSATLATDEQFF
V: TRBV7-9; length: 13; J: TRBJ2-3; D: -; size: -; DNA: TGTGCCAGCAGTTATTACAGCACAGATACGCAGTATTTT; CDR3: CASSYYSTDTQYF
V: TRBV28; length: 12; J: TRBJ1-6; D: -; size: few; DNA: TGTGCCAGCAGTTCACATTTTTCACCCCTCCACTTT; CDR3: CASSSHFSPLHF
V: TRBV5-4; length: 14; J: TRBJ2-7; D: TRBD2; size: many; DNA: TGTGCCAGCAGCTCATATAGCGGGAGTGGCGAGCAGTACTTC; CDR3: CASSSYSGSGEQYF
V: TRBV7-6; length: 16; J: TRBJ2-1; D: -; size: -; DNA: TGTGCCAGCAGCTTAGGGCGGGGGCTGATCAACAATGAGCAGTTCTTC; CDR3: CASSLGRGLINNEQFF
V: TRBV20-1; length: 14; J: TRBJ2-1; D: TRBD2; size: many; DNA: TGCAGTGCCCTAGGACTAGCGGAAGACAATGAGCAGTTCTTC; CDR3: CSALGLAEDNEQFF
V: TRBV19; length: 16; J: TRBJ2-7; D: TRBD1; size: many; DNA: TGTGCCAGTAGTATAGATTCGGGACAGGGTCCCTACGAGCAGTACTTC; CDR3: CASSIDSGQGPYEQYF
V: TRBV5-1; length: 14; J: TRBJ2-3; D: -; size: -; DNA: TGCGCCAGCACACGCGGCCAAACGACGGATACGCAGTATTTT; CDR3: CASTRGQTTDTQYF
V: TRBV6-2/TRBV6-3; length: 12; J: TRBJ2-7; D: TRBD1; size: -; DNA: TGTGCCAGCAGCACGGACAGGCTCGAGCAGTACTTC; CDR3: CASSTDRLEQYF
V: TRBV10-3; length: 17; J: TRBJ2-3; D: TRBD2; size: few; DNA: TGTGCCATCAGTGATCCGTCGACTAGCGGGAGCACAGATACGCAGTATTTT; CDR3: CAISDPSTSGSTDTQYF
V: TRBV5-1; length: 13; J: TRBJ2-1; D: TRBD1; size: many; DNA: TGCGCCAGCTTTTGGGACAGGGATTCTGAGCAGTTCTTC; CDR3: CASFWDRDSEQFF
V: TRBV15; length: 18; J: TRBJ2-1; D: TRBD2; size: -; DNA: TGTGCCACCAGCAGTGCTTACGGGGGGGGGACCCCCTACAATGAGCAGTTCTTC; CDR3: CATSSAYGGGTPYNEQFF
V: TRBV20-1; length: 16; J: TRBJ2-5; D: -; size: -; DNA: TGCAGTGCCATCCACCGAAGACGTAATTTACAAGAGACCCAGTACTTC; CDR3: CSAIHRRRNLQETQYF
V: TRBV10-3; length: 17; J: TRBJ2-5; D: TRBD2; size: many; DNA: TGTGCCATCAGTGAGTCTCTCGCAGCGGGGTATGAAGAGACCCAGTACTTC; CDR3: CAISESLAAGYEETQYF
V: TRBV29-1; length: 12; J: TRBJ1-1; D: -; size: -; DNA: TGCAGCGTTGATAGTAGGGTAGCCGAAGCTTTCTTT; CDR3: CSVDSRVAEAFF
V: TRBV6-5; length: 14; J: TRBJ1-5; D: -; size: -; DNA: TGTGCCAGCAGACCCCAGGCTAGCAATCAGCCCCAGCATTTT; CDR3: CASRPQASNQPQHF
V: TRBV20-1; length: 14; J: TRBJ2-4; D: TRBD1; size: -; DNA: TGCAGTGCCAGACAGGGGGCAAACGATGACATTCAGTACTTC; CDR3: CSARQGANDDIQYF
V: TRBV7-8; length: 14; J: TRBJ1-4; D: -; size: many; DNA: TGTGCCAGCAGCTTAGGCCAGGGGAGGGAAAGACTGTTTTTT; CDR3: CASSLGQGRERLFF
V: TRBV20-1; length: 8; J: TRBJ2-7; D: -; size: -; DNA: TGCAGTGCTATGGGGCGCTACTTC; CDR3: CSAMGRYF
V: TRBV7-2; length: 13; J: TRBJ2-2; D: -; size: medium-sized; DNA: TGTGCCAGCAGCTTTATGAACACCGGGGAGCTGTTTTTT; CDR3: CASSFMNTGELFF
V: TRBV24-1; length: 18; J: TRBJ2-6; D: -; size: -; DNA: TGTGCCACCAGTGACGGCCGTCAAGAATACTCTGGGGCCAACGTCCTGACTTTC; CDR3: CATSDGRQEYSGANVLTF
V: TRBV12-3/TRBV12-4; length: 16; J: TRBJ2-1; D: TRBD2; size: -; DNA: TGTGCCAGCAGACGCGGGACTAGCGGGAGCTACAATGAGCAGTTCTTC; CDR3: CASRRGTSGSYNEQFF
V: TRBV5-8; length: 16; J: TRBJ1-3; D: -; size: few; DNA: TGTGCCAGCAGCTTGAGGGAAGCGGGAACTGGAAACACCATATATTTT; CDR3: CASSLREAGTGNTIYF
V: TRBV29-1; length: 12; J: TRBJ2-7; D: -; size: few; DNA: TGCAGCGTTGAAGGCAGGAACTACGAGCAGTACTTC; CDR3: CSVEGRNYEQYF
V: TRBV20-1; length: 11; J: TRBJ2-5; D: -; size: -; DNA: TGCAGTGCGGAGCACCAAGAGACCCAGTACTTC; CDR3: CSAEHQETQYF
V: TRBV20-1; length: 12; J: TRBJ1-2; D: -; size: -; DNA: TGCAGTGCAGCAGAGGGGCTCTATGGCTACACCTTC; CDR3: CSAAEGLYGYTF